One and the same sample provided the 25 T cell receptor beta chains below, sequenced in a study of Graves' ophthalmopathy and Graves' hyperthyroidism (dated by TCRdb to the late 2010s). Instrument used: Illumina HiSeq 2000. TCR beta CDR3 regions were amplified from RNA transcripts for repertoire sequencing. HTBI primers and the Qiagen OneStep RT-PCR kit were used in a first-round RT-PCR, which was followed by a second-round multiplex PCR, size selection and purification. TCRdb handled the public reads itself, with Q25 trimming in fastp and clone calling in MiXCR, and kept productive beta chains. CDR3 protein duplicates are merged, each entry listing the most common genes and DNA. Across this sample there are 650,000 to 800,000 distinct CDR3 sequences, with over 40% seen only once. 2.5% to 3.5% of the sample goes to the ten largest clones. The sequenced sample was peripheral blood. The source is an adult man with Graves' ophthalmopathy.

This clonotype was observed many times. The J gene is TRBJ1-4, the V gene TRBV6-5; maybe TRBD1 (5 bases). CDR1 and CDR2 from the germline V gene are MNHEY and SVGAGI. Trimming pared 10 bases from V and 7 bases from J, leaving 16 bases between. This CDR3 region has 13 residues. This chain's CDR3 is CANRRAGTEKLFF. In nucleotides, the CDR3 is TGTGCCAACCGCCGGGCAGGGACTGAAAAACTGTTTTTT.

On this clonotype: One base away lies a much larger clone, so this may be a sequencing read error. The chain links TRBV20-1 to TRBJ1-1; D remains ambiguous. CDR3 length equals 11 residues. The V gene lost 7 bases and the J gene lost 8 bases, with 14 bases spanning the gap. Germline CDR1 reads DFQATT; CDR2 reads SNEGSKA (reference sequence). The CDR3 DNA follows: TGCAGTGTTCTCGACATGACGGAAGCTTTCTTT. The encoded protein is CSVLDMTEAFF.

This clonotype has only a few counts. V and J are TRBV12-3 or TRBV12-4 and TRBJ1-5, with TRBD1 matching over 7 bases. J was trimmed by 2 bases and V by 3 bases; bases with no gene match: 4. The CDR3 loop spans 15 amino acids. The CDR3 region has the DNA TGTGCCAGCAGTTTCCCGACAGGGCGCAATCAGCCCCAGCATTTT. As protein: CASSFPTGRNQPQHF.

The chain carries TRBV6-5 and TRBJ1-6; 7 bases agree with TRBD1. CDR3 length: 17 amino acids. Germline V gene lookup returns CDR1 MNHEY and CDR2 SVGAGI. V was clipped by 3 bases and J by 9 bases; unmatched bases: 14. CDR3 in amino acids: CASSYLTDRVYGSPLHF. The CDR3, as DNA: TGTGCCAGCAGTTATCTGACCGACAGGGTATACGGTTCACCCCTCCACTTT.

This clonotype came up a few times. V usage is TRBV29-1 and J usage is TRBJ2-1, with 7 bases fitting TRBD1. V was clipped by 4 bases and J by 2 bases; unmatched bases: 5. CDR1 is SQVTM, CDR2 ANQGSEA, per germline. CDR3 length: 14 residues. Here the CDR3 reads CSVVDRVTYNEQFF. CDR3 nucleotides: TGCAGCGTTGTTGACAGGGTAACCTACAATGAGCAGTTCTTC.

This sequence joins TRBV19 and TRBJ2-5; 9 positions agree with TRBD2. CDR3 length equals 18 residues. Germline V CDR1 and CDR2: LNHDA, SQIVND (reference sequence). The junction had 14 bases not matched to a gene; V was cut back by 1 base and J by 5 bases. CDR3 DNA: TGTGCCAGTAGTATAGTATACAGCGGGGGGCCCCGTAGGGAGACCCAGTACTTC. It encodes CASSIVYSGGPRRETQYF.

This clonotype was picked up a small number of times. J is TRBJ2-5 and V is TRBV20-1, with a possible D match to TRBD2 (7 bases). V was shortened by 1 base and J by 5 bases, with 14 bases between the two germline ends. Germline loops: CDR1 DFQATT, CDR2 SNEGSKA (reference sequence). The CDR3 sequence is 14 residues long. Here the CDR3 DNA reads TGCAGTGCTAGAGGGCCGAAGGGGGGGGAGACCCAGTACTTC. Its translation: CSARGPKGGETQYF.

This clonotype occurred many times. The chain is built from TRBV5-8 and TRBJ1-1; D is unresolved. This CDR3 contains 15 residues. Germline loops: CDR1 SGHTS, CDR2 YDEGEE. Trimming shortened V by 0 bases and J by 2 bases, and 11 bases separated the two germline ends. For the CDR3, the DNA is TGTGCCAGCAGCTTGGTTGGTACTTCAAACACTGAAGCTTTCTTT. Protein: CASSLVGTSNTEAFF. The full variable domain, rest sourced from reference TRBV5-8 and TRBJ1-1, is EAGVTQSPTHLIKTRGQQATLRCSPISGHTSVYWYQQALGLGLQFLLWYDEGEERNRGNFPPRFSGRQFPNYSSELNVNALELEDSALYLCASSLVGTSNTEAFFGQGTRLTVV.

This clonotype was counted many times. The chain is built from TRBV7-9 and TRBJ2-7; D uncertain. This CDR3 is built from 14 residues. V lost 1 base to trimming and J lost 1 base, with 8 bases between them. Looked up from germline, CDR1 is SEHNR and CDR2 is FQNEAQ (reference sequence). In DNA form, the CDR3 reads TGTGCCAGCAGCTTAGATCGGGCGTCCTACGAGCAGTACTTC. It specifies CASSLDRASYEQYF.

The genes are TRBV20-1 and TRBJ2-7; 13 bases map to TRBD2. CDR1 and CDR2 (germline): DFQATT, SNEGSKA (reference sequence). The CDR3 covers 13 residues. The trim removed 5 bases at V and 7 bases at J, leaving 5 bases unmatched. CDR3 loop: CSAQTSGGKEQYF. The CDR3 DNA sequence: TGCAGTGCTCAGACTAGCGGGGGGAAAGAGCAGTACTTC.

V usage is TRBV6-5 and J usage is TRBJ1-6; D gene ambiguous. Germline CDR1 is MNHEY and CDR2 is SVGAGI. The CDR3 contains 15 residues. V dropped 2 bases and J dropped 10 bases, with 15 bases sitting between them. The CDR3 sequence is CASSYDRLRTSPLHF. The CDR3 coding sequence is TGTGCCAGCAGTTACGATAGACTCCGAACATCACCCCTCCACTTT.

V and J are TRBV20-1 and TRBJ1-6, with D possibly being TRBD1 (5 bases). There are 14 residues in the CDR3. V was shortened by 0 bases and J by 7 bases, with 10 bases between the two germline ends. The germline V gene encodes CDR1 DFQATT and CDR2 SNEGSKA (reference sequence). The CDR3 here is CSAREGGTNSPLHF. CDR3 bases: TGCAGTGCTAGAGAGGGCGGGACCAATTCACCCCTCCACTTT.

This chain joins TRBV3-1 and TRBJ2-7; 10 nucleotides match TRBD1. The trim removed 1 base at V and 4 bases at J, leaving 4 bases unmatched. CDR1 LGHDT and CDR2 YNNKEL come from the germline V gene (reference sequence). The CDR3 loop spans 15 amino acids. The CDR3 loop reads CASSQATGGWYEQYF. DNA of the CDR3: TGTGCCAGCAGCCAAGCGACAGGGGGCTGGTACGAGCAGTACTTC.

This chain links TRBV25-1 with TRBJ2-7; tentative D call: TRBD1 (6 bases). Germline assignment: CDR1 MGHDK and CDR2 SYGVNS. The CDR3 totals 14 residues. Trimming took off 2 bases at V and 5 bases at J, with 13 bases between the two ends. The CDR3 region has the DNA TGTGCCAGCAGTGAAACAGGGTTGCTCCACGAGCAGTACTTC. Protein sequence: CASSETGLLHEQYF.

The J gene is TRBJ2-7, the V gene TRBV14, with TRBD1 matching 9 bases. Germline assignment: CDR1 SGHDN and CDR2 FVKESK. This CDR3 region has 16 residues. With 3 bases clipped from V and 4 bases from J, the junction kept 10 bases outside the gene matches. In DNA, the CDR3 is TGTGCCAGCAGCCAGCAACCACAGGGGGCTGGATACGAGCAGTACTTC. Residues: CASSQQPQGAGYEQYF.

Ten or more counts support this clonotype. The chain couples TRBV29-1 to TRBJ1-2; 11 bases align to TRBD1. In germline, CDR1 is SQVTM, CDR2 ANQGSEA. Unmatched junction bases numbered 4, after V lost 2 bases and J lost 8 bases. The CDR3 loop spans 13 amino acids. Written as DNA, the CDR3 is TGCAGCGTTGAACGGACAGGGGGCTCGGGCTACACCTTC. It encodes CSVERTGGSGYTF.

A note on this clonotype: The junction and the germline gene differ at one end; a read error may be behind it. The V call is TRBV7-2, the J call TRBJ2-7; TRBD1 matches at 8 bases. Germline-derived CDR1 and CDR2 are SGHTA and FQGNSA. This CDR3 is built from 14 residues. The CDR3 nucleotides read TGTGCCAGCAGCTTAGGTCAGGGGGCCTACGAGCAGCACTTC. It specifies CASSLGQGAYEQHF.

V and J are TRBV25-1 and TRBJ1-2; 8 nucleotides agree with TRBD1. Germline values: CDR1 MGHDK, CDR2 SYGVNS. The length of the CDR3 is 17 residues. V lost 5 bases, J lost 4 bases, and 15 bases stayed unmatched. The CDR3 here is CASSSFQAAGGVYGYTF. As DNA, the CDR3 is TGTGCCAGCAGTTCTTTCCAGGCGGCAGGGGGCGTCTATGGCTACACCTTC.

The gene calls are TRBV12-3 or TRBV12-4 and TRBJ2-5; D is ambiguous. V lost 4 bases to trimming and J lost 2 bases, with 14 bases between them. CDR3 length equals 15 residues. This chain's CDR3 is CASSYDSFGQETQYF. CDR3 nucleotides: TGTGCCAGCAGTTACGATAGTTTCGGGCAAGAGACCCAGTACTTC.

A single count supports this clonotype. Since a much larger clone is just one base distant, this may be a read error. V usage is TRBV2 and J usage is TRBJ2-5; a possible D gene is TRBD2 (5 bases). In germline, CDR1 is SNHLY, CDR2 FYNNEI. There are 14 residues in the CDR3. CDR3 region: CVSSLVGRPETQYF. The DNA for the CDR3 is TGTGTCAGCAGTTTAGTTGGGAGACCAGAGACCCAGTACTTC.

This clonotype has at least ten counts. The chain couples TRBV7-6 to TRBJ1-1; D unclear. This CDR3 has 16 residues. Germline CDR1 reads SGHVS; CDR2 reads FNYEAQ. Trimming took off 5 bases at V and 0 bases at J, with 16 bases between the two ends. The CDR3 DNA sequence: TGTGCCAGCAGCCTTCGCGTTAGTGTGCTGAACACTGAAGCTTTCTTT. This sequence encodes CASSLRVSVLNTEAFF.

This clonotype was observed a single time. The CDR3 reads CASSGPGSAMNTEAFF. The DNA for the CDR3 is TGTGCCAGCAGCGGCCCTGGATCCGCAATGAACACTGAAGCTTTCTTT. The chain employs TRBV25-1 and TRBJ1-1; D gene ambiguous. This CDR3 is 16 amino acids long. The V end was cut by 6 bases, the J end by 0 bases, with 17 bases between. Germline V gene lookup returns CDR1 MGHDK and CDR2 SYGVNS.

This clonotype occurred many times. This sequence joins TRBV2 and TRBJ1-5; a possible D gene is TRBD1 (5 bases). With 5 bases removed from V and 6 bases from J, the gap between germline ends came to 11 bases. Per germline, CDR1 SNHLY and CDR2 FYNNEI. The CDR3 has 13 residues. This CDR3 is CASSPTETQPQHF. As DNA, the CDR3 is TGTGCCAGCAGTCCGACAGAGACTCAGCCCCAGCATTTT.

Turning to this clonotype: A much bigger clone sits one base away, suggesting this may be a read error. V usage is TRBV5-1 and J usage is TRBJ1-1, with unresolved D. The V gene's germline CDR1 is SGHRS and CDR2 YFSETQ. The CDR3 runs to 13 residues. CDR3 sequence reads: CARSPGWDTEAFF. CDR3 sequence (DNA): TGCGCCCGCAGCCCGGGGTGGGACACTGAAGCTTTCTTT. Based on the CDR3 plus reference TRBV5-1 and TRBJ1-1, the full variable domain is KAGVTQTPRYLIKTRGQQVTLSCSPISGHRSVSWYQQTPGQGLQFLFEYFSETQRNKGNFPGRFSGRQFSNSRSEMNVSTLELGDSALYLCARSPGWDTEAFFGQGTRLTVV.

The rearrangement links TRBV10-3 to TRBJ2-5, with TRBD1 matching 9 bases. In germline, CDR1 is ENHRY, CDR2 SYGVKD. The CDR3 loop spans 13 amino acids. V dropped 8 bases and J dropped 11; count of bases not matched to a gene: 12. CDR3 region: CAILQGAQGTQYF. The CDR3 nucleotides are TGTGCCATCCTACAGGGGGCCCAAGGGACTCAGTACTTC.